A selection of T cell receptor beta chains follows, all from one sample in a study of control samples from healthy donors and cancer patients. The data were produced by immunoSEQ multiplex PCR, yet TCRdb's version contains in-frame clones alone and is incomplete. Among about 100,000 clones listed, about 88% were seen once. The sample taken for sequencing was blood. All receptors come from a woman between 45 and 60 years old in good health. The CDR3 runs from the conserved cysteine through the conserved F or W. The order of the fields is J gene, clone size, D gene, V gene, CDR3 protein, CDR3 DNA. A D gene is named only where the DNA matches it firmly. Clone size is shown for a subset of rows, as once, few, many or a class of expanded clone.

J: TRBJ2-3
size: -
D: -
V: TRBV29-1
CDR3: CSVSGDTQYF
DNA: TGCAGCGTTTCGGGGGATACGCAGTATTTT

J: TRBJ1-1
size: -
D: -
V: TRBV7-3
CDR3: CASSRRWNTEAFF
DNA: TGTGCCAGCAGCCGCCGCTGGAACACTGAAGCTTTCTTT

J: TRBJ2-7
size: -
D: -
V: TRBV7-2
CDR3: CASSPYWAGGEDEQYF
DNA: TGTGCCAGCAGCCCCTACTGGGCCGGCGGGGAGGACGAGCAGTACTTC

J: TRBJ2-1
size: -
D: -
V: TRBV18
CDR3: CASSPGATGNEQFF
DNA: TGTGCCAGCTCACCAGGGGCTACGGGCAATGAGCAGTTCTTC

J: TRBJ2-2
size: -
D: -
V: TRBV6-5
CDR3: CASSSLRGAYTGELFF
DNA: TGTGCCAGCAGTTCACTTAGGGGGGCCTACACCGGGGAGCTGTTTTTT

J: TRBJ1-2
size: medium-sized
D: -
V: TRBV27
CDR3: CASSIGGVGYTF
DNA: TGTGCCAGCAGTATAGGGGGGGTTGGCTACACCTTC

J: TRBJ2-2
size: -
D: -
V: TRBV7-7
CDR3: CASSDGRPRDGELFF
DNA: TGTGCCAGCAGCGACGGACGCCCCAGGGACGGGGAGCTGTTTTTT

J: TRBJ1-2
size: -
D: -
V: TRBV19
CDR3: CASSLQSGGYTF
DNA: TGTGCCAGTAGTCTTCAAAGTGGGGGCTACACCTTC

J: TRBJ2-7
size: -
D: TRBD2
V: TRBV5-1
CDR3: CASSLNLAGGLSTYEQYF
DNA: TGCGCCAGCAGCTTAAATTTAGCGGGGGGACTTTCTACCTACGAGCAGTACTTC

J: TRBJ2-3
size: -
D: TRBD1
V: TRBV29-1
CDR3: CSAGLGQGAPRTDTQYF
DNA: TGCAGCGCTGGTCTGGGACAGGGGGCCCCCCGCACAGATACGCAGTATTTT

J: TRBJ1-5
size: -
D: TRBD1
V: TRBV27
CDR3: CASSLSAGQGTQPQHF
DNA: TGTGCCAGCAGTTTATCAGCGGGACAGGGTACCCAGCCCCAGCATTTT

J: TRBJ1-5
size: once
D: -
V: TRBV30
CDR3: CAWSAGGQPQHF
DNA: TGTGCCTGGAGTGCGGGGGGTCAGCCCCAGCATTTT

J: TRBJ2-5
size: -
D: TRBD1
V: TRBV14
CDR3: CASSQVSHKRDRPVQNEETQYF
DNA: TGTGCCAGCAGCCAAGTTTCGCATAAAAGGGACAGGCCGGTGCAAAATGAAGAGACCCAGTACTTC

J: TRBJ1-1
size: -
D: -
V: TRBV4-1
CDR3: CASSQVGGQGQSEAFF
DNA: TGCGCCAGCAGCCAAGTTGGGGGGCAGGGTCAATCTGAAGCTTTCTTT

J: TRBJ2-6
size: few
D: -
V: TRBV30
CDR3: CALKRTGTGANVLTF
DNA: TGTGCCTTAAAGCGAACCGGGACAGGGGCCAACGTCCTGACTTTC

J: TRBJ1-2
size: -
D: TRBD1
V: TRBV9
CDR3: CASSVSGTGEYGYTF
DNA: TGTGCCAGCAGCGTTTCCGGGACAGGGGAGTATGGCTACACCTTC

J: TRBJ2-3
size: -
D: TRBD2
V: TRBV5-1
CDR3: CASSAGTSGRTDTQYF
DNA: TGCGCCAGCAGCGCGGGGACTAGCGGTCGCACAGATACGCAGTATTTT

J: TRBJ1-2
size: -
D: -
V: TRBV4-1
CDR3: CASSRKEELDYGYTF
DNA: TGCGCCAGCAGCCGTAAAGAAGAGTTGGACTATGGCTACACCTTC

J: TRBJ2-5
size: -
D: -
V: TRBV25-1
CDR3: CASRPGLVKETQYF
DNA: TGTGCCAGCCGACCGGGGCTAGTTAAAGAGACCCAGTACTTC

J: TRBJ2-3
size: -
D: -
V: TRBV5-4
CDR3: CASSLEGNTQYF
DNA: TGTGCCAGCAGCTTGGAGGGGAATACGCAGTATTTT

J: TRBJ1-2
size: -
D: -
V: TRBV30
CDR3: CAWSDRNYGYTF
DNA: TGTGCCTGGAGTGACAGGAACTATGGCTACACCTTC

J: TRBJ2-1
size: -
D: -
V: TRBV4-1
CDR3: CASSFLNEQFF
DNA: TGCGCCAGCAGCTTCCTCAATGAGCAGTTCTTC

J: TRBJ2-1
size: -
D: -
V: TRBV27
CDR3: CASSHKDSRPYNEQFF
DNA: TGTGCCAGCAGCCATAAGGACAGTCGACCCTACAATGAGCAGTTCTTC

J: TRBJ1-5
size: few
D: TRBD1
V: TRBV28
CDR3: CASRGGQGGQPQHF
DNA: TGTGCCAGCAGGGGGGGACAGGGGGGTCAGCCCCAGCATTTT

J: TRBJ2-1
size: few
D: TRBD1
V: TRBV10-1
CDR3: CASSDRVQGFHNEQFF
DNA: TGCGCCAGCAGTGACCGAGTACAGGGGTTTCACAATGAGCAGTTCTTC

J: TRBJ2-7
size: -
D: -
V: TRBV14
CDR3: CASSQGPGTPRYF
DNA: TGTGCCAGCAGCCAAGGCCCCGGGACCCCGAGGTACTTC

J: TRBJ1-1
size: -
D: -
V: TRBV3-1/TRBV3-2
CDR3: CASSQWVGEAFF
DNA: TGTGCCAGCAGCCAATGGGTCGGGGAAGCTTTCTTT